This T cell receptor beta chain originates from a study of memory CD4+ T cells and cytomegalovirus serostatus. Single viable CD3+CD4+CD8-CD45RO+ cells were sorted as the memory CD4+ T cells. Serum IgG to CMV pp150, pp28, p38 and p52 defined serostatus. The CDR3 has 16 residues. Germline CDR1 and CDR2: SGHTA and FQGNSA. Trimming removed 1 base at V and 2 bases at J, with 9 bases between. Per the authors' pipeline: Out-of-frame sequences were removed, leaving roughly 2,200,000 distinct TCRbeta sequences. Some clones are missing from TCRdb's copy, which holds only in-frame ones; the method was immunoSEQ multiplex PCR. The V and J calls and the clone size are those of that table, but D and trimming were determined from the DNA. This sample has some 87,000 clones, with approximately 80% found just once.

Sequencing was done on a sample of memory CD4+ T cells from blood. This TCR came from an adult in good health and CMV-seropositive. J is TRBJ2-6 and V is TRBV7-2; D gene unclear. This CDR3 reads CASSLEGYAGANVLTF. CDR3 nucleotide sequence: TGTGCCAGCAGCTTAGAAGGCTATGCTGGGGCCAACGTCCTGACTTTC. Looking up the rest from reference TRBV7-2 and TRBJ2-6 gives the full variable domain: GAGVSQSPSNKVTEKGKDVELRCDPISGHTALYWYRQSLGQGLEFLIYFQGNSAPDKSGLPSDRFSAERTGGSVSTLTIQRTQQEDSAVYLCASSLEGYAGANVLTFGAGSRLTVL.